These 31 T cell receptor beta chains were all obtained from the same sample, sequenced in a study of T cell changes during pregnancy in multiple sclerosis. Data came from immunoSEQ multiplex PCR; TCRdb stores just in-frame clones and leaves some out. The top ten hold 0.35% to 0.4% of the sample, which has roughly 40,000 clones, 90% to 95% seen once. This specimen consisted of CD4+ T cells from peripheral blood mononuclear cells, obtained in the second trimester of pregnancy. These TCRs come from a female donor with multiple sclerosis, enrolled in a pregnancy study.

CDR3 loop: CASSRTDAYNEQFF. CDR3 nucleotide sequence: TGTGCCAGCAGCCGGACAGATGCCTACAATGAGCAGTTCTTC. The genes are TRBV11-3 and TRBJ2-1; D is possibly TRBD1 (6 bases). Trimming took 5 bases from V and 2 from J, leaving 10 bases between them. This CDR3 spans 14 amino acids. Germline loops: CDR1 SGHNT, CDR2 YENEEA.

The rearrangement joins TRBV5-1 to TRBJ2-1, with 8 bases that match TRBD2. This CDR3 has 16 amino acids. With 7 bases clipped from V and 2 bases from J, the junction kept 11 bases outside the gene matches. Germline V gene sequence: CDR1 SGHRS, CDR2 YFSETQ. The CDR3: CASPPDISGAYNEQFF. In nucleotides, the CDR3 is TGCGCCAGCCCCCCCGACATTAGCGGGGCCTACAATGAGCAGTTCTTC.

The CDR3 loop is CASRMTGGDNYGYTF. Here the CDR3 DNA reads TGTGCCAGCAGAATGACAGGGGGTGACAACTATGGCTACACCTTC. The rearrangement joins TRBV28 to TRBJ1-2; 9 bases map to TRBD1. V gave up 6 bases and J gave up 2 bases; unmatched junction bases: 7. The CDR3 has 15 residues. Germline CDR1 and CDR2: MDHEN and SYDVKM.

Here the CDR3 DNA reads TGCGCCAGCAGTCAATCTTCAGACAGGGCCTCATCAATTGACTACACCTTC. It translates to CASSQSSDRASSIDYTF. This chain uses TRBV23-1 with TRBJ1-2, with 7 bases that match TRBD1. TRBV23-1 is annotated as an ORF whose role is uncertain. After removal of 0 bases from V and 10 bases from J, the junction contained 17 bases not matched to a gene. The CDR3 covers 17 residues.

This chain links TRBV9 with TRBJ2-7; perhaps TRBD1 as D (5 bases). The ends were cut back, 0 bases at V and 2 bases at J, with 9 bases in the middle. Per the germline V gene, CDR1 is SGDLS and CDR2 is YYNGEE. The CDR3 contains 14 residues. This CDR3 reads CASSVGHRPYEQYF. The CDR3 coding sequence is TGTGCCAGCAGCGTAGGGCACAGGCCCTACGAGCAGTACTTC.

CDR3 in amino acids: CASSQVADRVTYTF. The CDR3 region has the DNA TGTGCCAGCAGCCAAGTGGCCGACAGGGTGACCTACACCTTC. The chain has TRBV14 and TRBJ1-2, with 7 nucleotides matching TRBD1. The CDR3 totals 14 residues. Germline V CDR1 and CDR2: SGHDN, FVKESK. With 1 base clipped from V and 10 bases from J, the junction kept 9 bases outside the gene matches.

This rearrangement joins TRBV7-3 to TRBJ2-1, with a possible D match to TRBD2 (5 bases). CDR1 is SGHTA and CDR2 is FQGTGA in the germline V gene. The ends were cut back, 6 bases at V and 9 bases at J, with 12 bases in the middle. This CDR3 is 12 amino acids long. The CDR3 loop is CASSRGMGEQFF. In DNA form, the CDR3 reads TGTGCCAGCAGTAGAGGGATGGGTGAGCAGTTCTTC.

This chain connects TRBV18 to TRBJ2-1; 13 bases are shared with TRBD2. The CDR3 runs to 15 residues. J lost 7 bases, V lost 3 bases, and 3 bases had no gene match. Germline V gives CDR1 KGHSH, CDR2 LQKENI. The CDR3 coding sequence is TGTGCCAGCTCACCGGGACTAGCGGGACATAATGAGCAGTTCTTC. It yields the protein CASSPGLAGHNEQFF. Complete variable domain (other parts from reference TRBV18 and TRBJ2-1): NAGVMQNPRHLVRRRGQEARLRCSPMKGHSHVYWYRQLPEEGLKFMVYLQKENIIDESGMPKERFSAEFPKEGPSILRIQQVVRGDSAAYFCASSPGLAGHNEQFFGPGTRLTVL.

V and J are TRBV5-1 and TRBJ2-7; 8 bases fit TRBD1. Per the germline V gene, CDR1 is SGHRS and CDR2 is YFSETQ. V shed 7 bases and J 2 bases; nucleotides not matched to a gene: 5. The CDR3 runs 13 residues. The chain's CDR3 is CASAGQETYEQYF. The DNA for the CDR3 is TGCGCCAGCGCGGGACAGGAGACCTACGAGCAGTACTTC.

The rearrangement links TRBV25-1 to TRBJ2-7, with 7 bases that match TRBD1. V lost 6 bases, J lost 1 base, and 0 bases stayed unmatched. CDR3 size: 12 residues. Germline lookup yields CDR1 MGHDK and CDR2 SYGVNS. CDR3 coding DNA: TGTGCCAGCAGGGGACAGTCCTACGAGCAGTACTTC. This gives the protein CASRGQSYEQYF.

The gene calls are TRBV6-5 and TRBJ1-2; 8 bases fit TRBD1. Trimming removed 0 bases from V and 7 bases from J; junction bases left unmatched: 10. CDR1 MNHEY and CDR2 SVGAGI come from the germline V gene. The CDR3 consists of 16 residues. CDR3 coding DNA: TGTGCCAGCAGTTACTCGATTACAGGGGGATCGTTTGGCTACACCTTC. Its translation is CASSYSITGGSFGYTF.

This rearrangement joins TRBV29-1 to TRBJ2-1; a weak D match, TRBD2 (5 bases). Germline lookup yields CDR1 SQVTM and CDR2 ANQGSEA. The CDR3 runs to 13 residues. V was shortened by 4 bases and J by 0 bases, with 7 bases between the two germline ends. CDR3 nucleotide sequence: TGCAGCGTTGGAGGGAGCTCCTACAATGAGCAGTTCTTC. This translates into CSVGGSSYNEQFF.

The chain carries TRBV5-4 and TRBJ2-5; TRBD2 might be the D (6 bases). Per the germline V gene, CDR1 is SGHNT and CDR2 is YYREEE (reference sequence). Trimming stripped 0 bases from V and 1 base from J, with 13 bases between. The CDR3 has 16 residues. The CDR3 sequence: CASSLAFTSPQETQYF. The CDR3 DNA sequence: TGTGCCAGCAGCTTGGCCTTTACTAGCCCCCAAGAGACCCAGTACTTC.

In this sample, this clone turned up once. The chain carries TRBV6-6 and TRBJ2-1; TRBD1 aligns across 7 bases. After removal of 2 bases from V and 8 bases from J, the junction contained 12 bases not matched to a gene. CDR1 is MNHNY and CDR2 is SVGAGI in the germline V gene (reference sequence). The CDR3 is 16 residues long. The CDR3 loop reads CASSYPRQGQRDEQFF. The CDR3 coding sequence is TGTGCCAGCAGTTACCCCAGACAGGGTCAACGGGATGAGCAGTTCTTC.

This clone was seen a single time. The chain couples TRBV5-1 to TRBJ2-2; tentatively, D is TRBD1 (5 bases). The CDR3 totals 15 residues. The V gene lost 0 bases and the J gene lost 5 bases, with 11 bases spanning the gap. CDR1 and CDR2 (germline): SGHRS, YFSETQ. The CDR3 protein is CASSLAGLGTGELFF. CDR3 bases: TGCGCCAGCAGCTTGGCAGGGTTAGGGACCGGGGAGCTGTTTTTT. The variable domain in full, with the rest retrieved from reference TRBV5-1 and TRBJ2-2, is KAGVTQTPRYLIKTRGQQVTLSCSPISGHRSVSWYQQTPGQGLQFLFEYFSETQRNKGNFPGRFSGRQFSNSRSEMNVSTLELGDSALYLCASSLAGLGTGELFFGEGSRLTVL.

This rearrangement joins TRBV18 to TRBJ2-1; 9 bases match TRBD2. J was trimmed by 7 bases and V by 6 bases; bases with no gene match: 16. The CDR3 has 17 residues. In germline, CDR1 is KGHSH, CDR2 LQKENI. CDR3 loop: CASSQRGGGAQLNEQFF. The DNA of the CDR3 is TGTGCCAGCTCCCAACGCGGCGGGGGGGCCCAGCTAAATGAGCAGTTCTTC.

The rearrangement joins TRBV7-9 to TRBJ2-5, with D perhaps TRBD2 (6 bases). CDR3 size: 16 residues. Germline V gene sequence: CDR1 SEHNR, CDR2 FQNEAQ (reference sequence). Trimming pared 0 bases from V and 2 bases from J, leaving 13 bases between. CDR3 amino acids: CASSLARTILQETQYF. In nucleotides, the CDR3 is TGTGCCAGCAGCTTAGCTAGGACTATACTGCAAGAGACCCAGTACTTC.

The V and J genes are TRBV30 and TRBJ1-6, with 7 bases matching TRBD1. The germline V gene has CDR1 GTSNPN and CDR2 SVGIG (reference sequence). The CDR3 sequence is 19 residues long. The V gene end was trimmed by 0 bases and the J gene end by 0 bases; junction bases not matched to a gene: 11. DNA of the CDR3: TGTGCCTGGAGTGTTACAGGGGTCCAAGGGGGCTCCTATAATTCACCCCTCCACTTT. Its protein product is CAWSVTGVQGGSYNSPLHF.

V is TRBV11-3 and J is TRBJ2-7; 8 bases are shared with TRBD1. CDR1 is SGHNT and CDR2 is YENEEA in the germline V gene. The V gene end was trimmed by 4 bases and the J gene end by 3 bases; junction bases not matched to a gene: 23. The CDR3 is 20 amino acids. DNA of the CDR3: TGTGCCAGCAGCTACCGGGACAGGCCGCAGGCGGAGCGGTCGGTCTACGAGCAGTACTTC. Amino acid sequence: CASSYRDRPQAERSVYEQYF. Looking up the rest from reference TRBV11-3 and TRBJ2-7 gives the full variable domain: EAGVVQSPRYKIIEKKQPVAFWCNPISGHNTLYWYLQNLGQGPELLIRYENEEAVDDSQLPKDRFSAERLKGVDSTLKIQPAELGDSAVYLCASSYRDRPQAERSVYEQYFGPGTRLTVT.

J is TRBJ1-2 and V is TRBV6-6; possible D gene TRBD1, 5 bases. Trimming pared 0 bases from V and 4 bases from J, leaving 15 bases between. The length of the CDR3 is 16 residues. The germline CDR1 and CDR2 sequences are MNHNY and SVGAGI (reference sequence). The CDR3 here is CASSYSRGDLGYGYTF. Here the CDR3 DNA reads TGTGCCAGCAGTTACTCGAGAGGGGACTTGGGCTATGGCTACACCTTC.

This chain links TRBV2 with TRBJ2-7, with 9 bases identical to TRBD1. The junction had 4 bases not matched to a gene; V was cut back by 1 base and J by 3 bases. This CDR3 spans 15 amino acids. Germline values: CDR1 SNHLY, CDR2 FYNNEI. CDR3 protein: CASSEGGQGSYEQYF. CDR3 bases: TGTGCCAGCAGTGAAGGCGGACAGGGGAGCTACGAGCAGTACTTC.

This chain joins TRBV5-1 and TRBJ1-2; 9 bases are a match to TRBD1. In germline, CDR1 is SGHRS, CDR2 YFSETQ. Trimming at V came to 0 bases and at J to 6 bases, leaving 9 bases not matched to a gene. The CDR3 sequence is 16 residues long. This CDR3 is CASSLVYRGRKDGYTF. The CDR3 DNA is TGCGCCAGCAGCTTGGTATACAGGGGGCGCAAGGATGGCTACACCTTC.

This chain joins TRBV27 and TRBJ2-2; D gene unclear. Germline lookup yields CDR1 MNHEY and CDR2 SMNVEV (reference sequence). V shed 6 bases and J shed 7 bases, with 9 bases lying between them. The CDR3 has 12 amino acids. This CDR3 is CASSLTSGELFF. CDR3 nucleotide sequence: TGTGCCAGCAGCTTAACCAGCGGGGAGCTGTTTTTT.

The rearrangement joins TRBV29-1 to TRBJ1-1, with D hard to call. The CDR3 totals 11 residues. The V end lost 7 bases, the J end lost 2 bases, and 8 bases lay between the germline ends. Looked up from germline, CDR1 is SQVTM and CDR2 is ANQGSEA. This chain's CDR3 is CSGRENTEAFF. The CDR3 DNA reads TGCAGCGGGCGGGAAAACACTGAAGCTTTCTTT.

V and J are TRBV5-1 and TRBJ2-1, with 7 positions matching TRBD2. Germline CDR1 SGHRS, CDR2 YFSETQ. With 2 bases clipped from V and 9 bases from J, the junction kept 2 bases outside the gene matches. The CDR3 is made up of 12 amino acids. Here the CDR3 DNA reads TGCGCCAGCAGCTTAGCGGGAATTGAGCAGTTCTTC. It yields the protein CASSLAGIEQFF.

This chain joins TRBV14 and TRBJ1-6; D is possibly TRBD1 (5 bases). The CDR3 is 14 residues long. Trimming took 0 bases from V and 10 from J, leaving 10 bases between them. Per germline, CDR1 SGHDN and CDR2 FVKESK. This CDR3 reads CASSQDQGRSPLHF. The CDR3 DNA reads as TGTGCCAGCAGCCAAGACCAGGGAAGATCACCCCTCCACTTT.

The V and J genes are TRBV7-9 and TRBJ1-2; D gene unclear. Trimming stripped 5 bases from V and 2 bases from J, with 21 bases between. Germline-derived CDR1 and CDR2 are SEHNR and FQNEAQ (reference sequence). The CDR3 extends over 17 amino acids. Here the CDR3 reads CASSAGNYETINYGYTF. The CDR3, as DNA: TGTGCCAGCAGCGCAGGAAATTACGAGACTATAAACTATGGCTACACCTTC.

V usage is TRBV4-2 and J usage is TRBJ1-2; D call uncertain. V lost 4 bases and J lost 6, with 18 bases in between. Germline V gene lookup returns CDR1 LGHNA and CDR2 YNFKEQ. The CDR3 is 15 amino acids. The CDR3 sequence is CASSRQVPVQDGYTF. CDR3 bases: TGTGCCAGCAGCCGCCAAGTTCCGGTTCAGGATGGCTACACCTTC.

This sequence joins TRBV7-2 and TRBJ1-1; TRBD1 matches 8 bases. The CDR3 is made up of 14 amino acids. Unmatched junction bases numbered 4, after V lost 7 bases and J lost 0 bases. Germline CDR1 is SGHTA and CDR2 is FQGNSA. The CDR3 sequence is CASKGQEMNTEAFF. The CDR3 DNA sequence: TGTGCCAGCAAGGGACAGGAGATGAACACTGAAGCTTTCTTT.

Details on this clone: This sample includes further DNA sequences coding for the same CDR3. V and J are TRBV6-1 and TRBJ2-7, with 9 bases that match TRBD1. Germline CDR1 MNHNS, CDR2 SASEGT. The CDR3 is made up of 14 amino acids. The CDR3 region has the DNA TGTGCAGGTAATCGCGACAGGGGGACCTACGAGCAGTACTTC. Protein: CAGNRDRGTYEQYF.

The CDR3 DNA is TGTGCCAGCAGCAGGGGATCAGGGTACGAGCAGTACTTC. Amino acid sequence: CASSRGSGYEQYF. The rearrangement uses TRBV6-5 and TRBJ2-7, with D possibly matching TRBD1 (6 bases). The CDR3 has 13 residues. CDR1 is MNHEY and CDR2 is SVGAGI in the germline V gene. V lost 6 bases, J lost 4 bases, and 13 bases lay in between.